The 26 T cell receptor beta chains below were found in one sample sequenced in a study of blood T cell repertoires in COVID-19. Only in-frame clones appear in the TCRdb table, and some are missing; sequencing was by immunoSEQ multiplex PCR. In the table there are over 50,000 clones, approximately 84% of which are singletons. The sample consisted of peripheral blood. The receptors were gathered from a human donor with active or convalescent COVID-19. The donor label of this sample is uncertain.

The rearrangement joins TRBV28 to TRBJ1-4; D is perhaps TRBD1 (6 bases). This CDR3 comprises 14 residues. Germline V gene data show CDR1 as MDHEN and CDR2 as SYDVKM. Trimming cost V 4 bases and J 5 bases, with 11 bases left between them. Here the CDR3 DNA reads TGTGCCAGCAGTTCCGGACAGCCCAATGAAAAACTGTTTTTT. This sequence encodes CASSSGQPNEKLFF.

This clone was seen a handful of times. The chain recombines TRBV6-1 with TRBJ1-6, with 7 bases matching TRBD1. Germline CDR1 is MNHNS and CDR2 is SASEGT. J lost 5 bases, V lost 0 bases, and 4 bases had no gene match. This CDR3 is built from 16 residues. CDR3 loop: CASSEAPGGNNSPLHF. The CDR3 DNA reads as TGTGCCAGCAGTGAAGCCCCAGGGGGTAATAATTCACCCCTCCACTTT.

The chain has TRBV11-3 and TRBJ1-6; unclear D gene. The ends were cut back, 3 bases at V and 8 bases at J, with 14 bases in the middle. The CDR3 has 15 amino acids. Germline lookup yields CDR1 SGHNT and CDR2 YENEEA. In DNA, the CDR3 is TGTGCCAGCAGCTTGCCCGGGATCTGGGATTCACCCCTCCACTTT. Translation gives CASSLPGIWDSPLHF.

This chain connects TRBV4-1 to TRBJ1-3; perhaps TRBD1 as D (6 bases). CDR1 and CDR2 (germline): MGHRA, YSYEKL. V was cut by 4 bases and J by 0 bases, with 10 bases left in between. The CDR3 loop spans 15 amino acids. In nucleotides, the CDR3 is TGCGCCAGCAGCCGACAGGCCCTCTCTGGAAACACCATATATTTT. Protein: CASSRQALSGNTIYF.

This sequence joins TRBV5-5 and TRBJ2-3; tentatively, D is TRBD1 (5 bases). Germline V gives CDR1 SGHKS, CDR2 YYEKEE (reference sequence). CDR3 length: 16 residues. V dropped 3 bases and J dropped 2 bases, with 16 bases sitting between them. CDR3 sequence: CASSWSLTGATDTQYF. For the CDR3, the DNA is TGTGCCAGCAGCTGGAGCCTAACAGGCGCCACAGATACGCAGTATTTT. Together with reference TRBV5-5 and TRBJ2-3, the CDR3 gives the full variable domain: DAGVTQSPTHLIKTRGQQVTLRCSPISGHKSVSWYQQVLGQGPQFIFQYYEKEERGRGNFPDRFSARQFPNYSSELNVNALLLGDSALYLCASSWSLTGATDTQYFGPGTRLTVL.

The genes are TRBV4-1 and TRBJ2-7, with D perhaps matching TRBD2 (6 bases). V lost 1 base to trimming and J lost 0 bases, with 13 bases between them. The CDR3 has 16 amino acids. Germline CDR1 and CDR2: MGHRA and YSYEKL. Written as DNA, the CDR3 is TGCGCCAGCAGCCAAGGGGACGGGAGAGCCTCCTACGAGCAGTACTTC. It translates to CASSQGDGRASYEQYF.

The chain combines TRBV6-4 with TRBJ2-1, with TRBD2 matching over 7 bases. This CDR3 is built from 15 residues. The junction had 5 bases not matched to a gene; V was cut back by 3 bases and J by 3 bases. Germline assignment: CDR1 MRHNA and CDR2 SNTAGT. CDR3 bases: TGTGCCAGCAGTGAGCAGTCTAGCGGCTACAATGAGCAGTTCTTC. Its translation: CASSEQSSGYNEQFF.

The chain links TRBV28 to TRBJ2-3; weak D call: TRBD1 (6 bases). CDR1 is MDHEN, CDR2 SYDVKM, per germline. The germline V and J ends were trimmed by 7 bases and 0 bases, with 17 bases remaining between them. This CDR3 comprises 16 residues. Here the CDR3 DNA reads TGTGCCAGCACTGACACAGGGAAGACTAGCACAGATACGCAGTATTTT. Amino acid sequence: CASTDTGKTSTDTQYF. Together with reference TRBV28 and TRBJ2-3, the CDR3 gives the full variable domain: DVKVTQSSRYLVKRTGEKVFLECVQDMDHENMFWYRQDPGLGLRLIYFSYDVKMKEKGDIPEGYSVSREKKERFSLILESASTNQTSMYLCASTDTGKTSTDTQYFGPGTRLTVL.

CDR3 sequence reads: CASSPGQGVNEQFF. CDR3 bases: TGCGCCAGCAGCCCAGGACAGGGAGTAAATGAGCAGTTCTTC. V and J are TRBV5-1 and TRBJ2-1; TRBD1 aligns across 8 bases. The CDR3 is made up of 14 amino acids. Unmatched junction bases numbered 7, after V lost 4 bases and J lost 7 bases. CDR1 and CDR2 (germline): SGHRS, YFSETQ.

The chain uses TRBV2 and TRBJ1-3; 8 nucleotides line up with TRBD1. The CDR3 spans 17 residues. V shed 6 bases and J 2 bases; nucleotides not matched to a gene: 12. The germline gives CDR1 SNHLY, CDR2 FYNNEI. The CDR3 DNA is TGTGCCAGCAGCCCCCGACAGGGGCAGATAGCTGGAAACACCATATATTTT. Translation gives CASSPRQGQIAGNTIYF.

This clone was counted once. The CDR3 region is CAWKPPSGRATQYF. The CDR3 DNA reads as TGTGCCTGGAAACCTCCTAGCGGGAGAGCGACCCAGTACTTC. The genes are TRBV30 and TRBJ2-5; 10 bases agree with TRBD2. The germline CDR1 and CDR2 sequences are GTSNPN and SVGIG (reference sequence). The CDR3 runs to 14 residues. With V trimmed by 4 bases and J by 7 bases, 9 bases remained unmatched.

This clone has a handful of counts. The chain recombines TRBV5-1 with TRBJ1-4; 7 bases fit TRBD1. Germline trimming cut 4 bases from V and 5 bases from J; bases unmatched to any gene: 5. Germline CDR1 is SGHRS and CDR2 is YFSETQ. The CDR3 totals 14 residues. This CDR3 reads CASSQMTGNEKLFF. The CDR3 DNA reads TGCGCCAGCAGCCAAATGACAGGGAATGAAAAACTGTTTTTT. Combining the CDR3 with reference TRBV5-1 and TRBJ1-4 gives the whole variable domain KAGVTQTPRYLIKTRGQQVTLSCSPISGHRSVSWYQQTPGQGLQFLFEYFSETQRNKGNFPGRFSGRQFSNSRSEMNVSTLELGDSALYLCASSQMTGNEKLFFGSGTQLSVL.

This chain uses TRBV30 with TRBJ1-2, with a tentative D call TRBD1 (5 bases). CDR1 GTSNPN and CDR2 SVGIG come from the germline V gene (reference sequence). CDR3 length: 15 amino acids. V lost 5 bases to trimming and J lost 1 base, with 17 bases between them. The CDR3 sequence is CAWARRGRYNYGYTF. DNA for the CDR3: TGTGCCTGGGCCCGACGGGGGAGGTATAACTATGGCTACACCTTC.

V usage is TRBV19 and J usage is TRBJ2-1, with D hard to call. The length of the CDR3 is 9 residues. Germline V gene lookup returns CDR1 LNHDA and CDR2 SQIVND (reference sequence). The ends were cut back, 6 bases at V and 10 bases at J, with 4 bases in the middle. The CDR3 DNA sequence: TGTGCCAGTAGCCCAGAGCAGTTCTTC. Protein: CASSPEQFF.

V is TRBV12-3 or TRBV12-4 and J is TRBJ1-1, with a possible D match to TRBD1 (6 bases). This CDR3 is built from 11 residues. Trimming left V 2 bases short and J 10 bases short, with 8 bases between. The CDR3 DNA reads TGTGCCAGCAGTTTAACAGGGCGAGCTTTCTTT. It encodes CASSLTGRAFF.

This chain connects TRBV4-1 to TRBJ2-5; TRBD2 is a possible D gene (6 bases). Germline V gene sequence: CDR1 MGHRA, CDR2 YSYEKL. CDR3 length equals 14 residues. The ends were cut back, 1 base at V and 3 bases at J, with 9 bases in the middle. The CDR3, as DNA: TGCGCCAGCAGCCAAGTTACGGGAGAAGAGACCCAGTACTTC. Translation gives CASSQVTGEETQYF.

V gene TRBV5-1 combines with J gene TRBJ2-7; D may be TRBD1 (6 bases). This CDR3 is built from 14 residues. The germline V gene encodes CDR1 SGHRS and CDR2 YFSETQ. Trimming took off 4 bases at V and 2 bases at J, with 13 bases between the two ends. The CDR3 region is CASSDTGNPYEQYF. The CDR3 bases are TGCGCCAGCAGCGATACAGGGAATCCCTACGAGCAGTACTTC.

This clone was counted between two and nine times. This specimen includes other DNA sequences encoding the same CDR3. V gene TRBV19 combines with J gene TRBJ2-5; D call uncertain. The CDR3 is 14 amino acids. CDR1 LNHDA and CDR2 SQIVND come from the germline V gene (reference sequence). Trimming took 3 bases from V and 2 from J, leaving 10 bases between them. CDR3 loop: CASSIGQAQETQYF. The DNA of the CDR3 is TGTGCCAGTAGTATTGGCCAGGCTCAAGAGACCCAGTACTTC.

The chain couples TRBV14 to TRBJ2-3, with 10 bases identical to TRBD1. V shed 4 bases, J shed 2 bases, and the junction held 9 bases outside the gene matches. The CDR3 sequence is 17 residues long. CDR1 SGHDN and CDR2 FVKESK come from the germline V gene. The CDR3 reads CASSRIPGQGITDTQYF. CDR3 sequence (DNA): TGTGCCAGCAGCCGGATTCCGGGACAGGGGATCACAGATACGCAGTATTTT. The whole variable domain, remainder taken from reference TRBV14 and TRBJ2-3, is EAGVTQFPSHSVIEKGQTVTLRCDPISGHDNLYWYRRVMGKEIKFLLHFVKESKQDESGMPNNRFLAERTGGTYSTLKVQPAELEDSGVYFCASSRIPGQGITDTQYFGPGTRLTVL.

This chain joins TRBV29-1 and TRBJ2-1, with 10 bases matching TRBD2. This CDR3 region has 16 residues. V trimming: 7 bases; J trimming: 4 bases; junction bases outside the gene matches: 13. The germline V gene encodes CDR1 SQVTM and CDR2 ANQGSEA. The CDR3 DNA reads TGCAGCGCCAACGGACTAGCGGACGCGTTATACAATGAGCAGTTCTTC. It codes for CSANGLADALYNEQFF.

The chain has TRBV7-6 and TRBJ2-3, with D uncertain. Trimming pared 3 bases from V and 6 bases from J, leaving 10 bases between. Germline V gene sequence: CDR1 SGHVS, CDR2 FNYEAQ. There are 13 residues in the CDR3. The CDR3, as DNA: TGTGCCAGCAGCTTTTCCCATTTGGATACGCAGTATTTT. Translated, it gives CASSFSHLDTQYF. Full variable domain (missing parts from reference TRBV7-6 and TRBJ2-3): GAGVSQSPRYKVTKRGQDVALRCDPISGHVSLYWYRQALGQGPEFLTYFNYEAQQDKSGLPNDRFSAERPEGSISTLTIQRTEQRDSAMYRCASSFSHLDTQYFGPGTRLTVL.

J is TRBJ2-1 and V is TRBV7-3, with 8 bases lining up with TRBD2. The V segment lost 5 bases and the J segment 1 base; nucleotides outside the gene matches: 7. The CDR3 consists of 16 residues. Germline CDR1 is SGHTA and CDR2 is FQGTGA. DNA for the CDR3: TGTGCCAGCAGCCGGACAGCGGGAGAGTCCTACAATGAGCAGTTCTTC. Amino acids: CASSRTAGESYNEQFF.

The sample holds a few counts of this clone. This chain links TRBV7-9 with TRBJ1-2; 7 positions match TRBD1. The V gene's germline CDR1 is SEHNR and CDR2 FQNEAQ (reference sequence). With 5 bases clipped from V and 3 bases from J, the junction kept 3 bases outside the gene matches. The CDR3 loop spans 13 amino acids. For the CDR3, the DNA is TGTGCCAGCAGCCCCGGGACAGACTATGGCTACACCTTC. As protein: CASSPGTDYGYTF.

Sample share makes this clone medium-sized. The CDR3 nucleotides read TGTGCCTGGAGTCCTCAGGGGAATCAGCCCCAGCATTTT. It specifies CAWSPQGNQPQHF. This chain joins TRBV30 and TRBJ1-5, with D possibly matching TRBD1 (6 bases). The CDR3 is 13 residues long. V lost 2 bases and J lost 4, with 9 bases in between. The germline V gene has CDR1 GTSNPN and CDR2 SVGIG (reference sequence).

The chain employs TRBV5-1 and TRBJ1-5; 7 bases map to TRBD1. The V and J ends lost 2 bases and 4 bases, in that order; junction bases with no gene match: 3. This CDR3 is built from 14 residues. Germline V CDR1 and CDR2: SGHRS, YFSETQ. In nucleotides, the CDR3 is TGCGCCAGCAGCTTTTCAGGGGGAAATCAGCCCCAGCATTTT. Protein: CASSFSGGNQPQHF.

This clone was recorded once. The chain couples TRBV12-3 or TRBV12-4 to TRBJ2-5; D unresolved. CDR3 length equals 12 residues. V was clipped by 7 bases and J by 5 bases, with 11 bases between them. This CDR3 reads CASTPTRETQYF. CDR3 DNA: TGTGCCAGCACACCCACCCGGGAGACCCAGTACTTC.